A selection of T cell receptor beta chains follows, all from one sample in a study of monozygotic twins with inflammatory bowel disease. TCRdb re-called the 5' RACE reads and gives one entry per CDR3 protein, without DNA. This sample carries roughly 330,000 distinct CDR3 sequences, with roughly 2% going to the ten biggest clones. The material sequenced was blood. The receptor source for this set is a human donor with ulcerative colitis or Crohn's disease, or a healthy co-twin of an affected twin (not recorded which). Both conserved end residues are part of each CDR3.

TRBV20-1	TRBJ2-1	CSASRPGSYNEQFF
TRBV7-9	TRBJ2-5	CASTPRRGETQYF
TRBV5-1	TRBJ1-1	CASSLSQGLNTEAFF
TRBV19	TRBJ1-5	CASSRGPGNQPQHF
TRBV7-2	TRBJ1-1	CASSLVALNTEAFF
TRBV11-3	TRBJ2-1	CASSLGAARSSYNEQFF
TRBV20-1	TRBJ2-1	CSAQTGGGEQFF
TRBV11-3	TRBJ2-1	CASSLDSVGTDQNNEQFF
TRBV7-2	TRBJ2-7	CASSLTGINEQYF
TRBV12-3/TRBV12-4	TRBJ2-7	CASSIDPYEQYF
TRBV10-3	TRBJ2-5	CAISSNGEETQYF
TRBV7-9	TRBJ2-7	CASSRLLVGQGNEQYF
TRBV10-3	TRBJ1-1	CAIRGTGPNTEAFF
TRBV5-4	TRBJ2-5	CASSPFGETQYF
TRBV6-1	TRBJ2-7	CASRETASYEQYF
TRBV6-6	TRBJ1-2	CASSYRSANYGYTF
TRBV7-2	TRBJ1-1	CASSLDGGNTEAFF
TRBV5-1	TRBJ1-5	CASSLQGMDQPQHF
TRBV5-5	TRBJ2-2	CASSRGPREAGELFF
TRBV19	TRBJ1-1	CASSVSGVPDTEAFF
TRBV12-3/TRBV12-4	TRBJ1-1	CASSFTQNTEAFF
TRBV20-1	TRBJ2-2	CSVGQGNTGELFF
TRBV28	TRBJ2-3	CASASGGLRDTQYF
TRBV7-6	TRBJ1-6	CASSSGVGGSPLHF
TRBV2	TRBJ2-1	CASSEGVISYNEQFF
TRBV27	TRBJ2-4	CASSPQGFGNIQYF
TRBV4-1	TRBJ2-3	CASSRGATRTDTQYF
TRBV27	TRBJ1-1	CASFGPGTGKIHTEAFF
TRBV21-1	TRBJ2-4	CASSTGFAAGVPRDLAKNIQYF
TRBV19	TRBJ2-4	CASSIGYPGQDLKLAKNIQYF
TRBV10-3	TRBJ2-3	CAIRTGQHTDTQYF
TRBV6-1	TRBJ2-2	CASTGTGNTGELFF
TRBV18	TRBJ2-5	CAGSGTGETQYF
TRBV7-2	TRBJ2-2	CASSLDRGGELFF
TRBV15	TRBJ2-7	CATSSGSPTRGRNEQYF
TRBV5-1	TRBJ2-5	CASSLGQGSWETQYF
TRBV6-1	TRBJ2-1	CASMEAGGYNEQFF
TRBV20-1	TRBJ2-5	CSAIRLAQQETQYF
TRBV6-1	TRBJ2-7	CATTGREADEQYF
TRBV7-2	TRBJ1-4	CASNTNRAEKLFF
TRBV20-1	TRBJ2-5	CSARLGETQYF
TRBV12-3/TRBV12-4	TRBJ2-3	CASRDFATDTQYF
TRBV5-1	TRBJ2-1	CASSLRAGGPMGNEQFF
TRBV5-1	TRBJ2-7	CASSSDSTSYEQYF
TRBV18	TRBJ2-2	CASSPLASGMTGELFF
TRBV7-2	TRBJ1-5	CASSLDSGVRNQPQHF
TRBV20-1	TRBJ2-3	CSASKASGGGLDTQYF
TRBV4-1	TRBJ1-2	CASSSRQGSVNYGYTF
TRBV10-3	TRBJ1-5	CAIQQGPDQPQHF